The 22 T cell receptor beta chains reported below all come from one sample, sequenced in a study of blood T cells in healthy people across ages. PCR was performed a second time for 7 to 11 cycles using a sample-barcoded 5' primer and a J-beta primer mix. One entry per CDR3 protein results from TCRdb running MiXCR on the 5' RACE reads. The sample holds approximately 820,000 distinct CDR3 sequences, approximately 44% seen once. Sequenced input: blood. All receptors derive from a man between 60 and 75 years old in good health.

The chain joins TRBV11-2 to TRBJ2-5; a possible D gene is TRBD2 (6 bases). Trimming stripped 7 bases from V and 6 bases from J, with 12 bases between. CDR1 and CDR2 (germline): SGHAT, FQNNGV. The length of the CDR3 is 12 residues. The CDR3 DNA follows: TGTGCCAGCACCACTAGCAGGAAGACCCAGTACTTC. Residues: CASTTSRKTQYF.

The gene calls are TRBV14 and TRBJ2-7, with TRBD2 as a possible D gene (7 bases). CDR1 is SGHDN, CDR2 FVKESK, per germline. The V gene lost 3 bases and the J gene lost 1 base, with 16 bases spanning the gap. The CDR3 totals 16 residues. The CDR3 loop is CASSQGGGLSSYEQYF. The CDR3 DNA reads as TGTGCCAGCAGCCAGGGCGGGGGCCTATCTTCCTACGAGCAGTACTTC.

This clonotype was seen only a few times. V is TRBV15 and J is TRBJ2-7; D perhaps matches TRBD2 (6 bases). The CDR3 is made up of 14 amino acids. Trimming removed 1 base at V and 2 bases at J, with 9 bases between. From germline, CDR1 is LNHNV and CDR2 YYDKDF (reference sequence). The DNA for the CDR3 is TGTGCCACCAGCAGAGGGGGGGACGCCTACGAGCAGTACTTC. Its protein product is CATSRGGDAYEQYF.

The V and J genes are TRBV7-2 and TRBJ2-1, with 15 bases that match TRBD2. The CDR3 sequence is 17 residues long. V lost 0 bases to trimming and J lost 10 bases; unmatched junction nucleotides: 7. Looked up from germline, CDR1 is SGHTA and CDR2 is FQGNSA. The CDR3 nucleotides read TGTGCCAGCAGCTTAGCCGCGGGACTAGCGGGGGGTAGAGAGCAGTTCTTC. Encoded protein: CASSLAAGLAGGREQFF.

This clonotype turned up a few times. The rearrangement links TRBV18 to TRBJ2-7; D is possibly TRBD1 or TRBD2 (5 bases each). This CDR3 region has 13 residues. Germline lookup yields CDR1 KGHSH and CDR2 LQKENI. Trimming removed 4 bases from V and 2 bases from J, with 9 bases in between. DNA for the CDR3: TGTGCCAGCTCACAGGGGAGTACCTACGAGCAGTACTTC. This encodes CASSQGSTYEQYF.

This clonotype was detected a few times. This rearrangement joins TRBV20-1 to TRBJ2-3, with 8 bases that match TRBD2. The CDR3 runs to 12 residues. V gave up 7 bases and J gave up 6 bases; unmatched junction bases: 6. Germline V CDR1 and CDR2: DFQATT, SNEGSKA (reference sequence). The CDR3, as DNA: TGCAGTGTGGCTAGCGGGCGTGATACGCAGTATTTT. Protein: CSVASGRDTQYF.

The chain carries TRBV24-1 and TRBJ2-3, with a possible D match to TRBD2 (6 bases). V was pared by 4 bases and J by 5 bases, with 12 bases between. CDR1 and CDR2 (germline): KGHDR, SFDVKD. The CDR3 runs 14 residues. CDR3 amino acids: CATSEAGRVDTQYF. The CDR3 nucleotides read TGTGCCACCAGTGAGGCGGGAAGGGTAGATACGCAGTATTTT.

The CDR3 protein is CNVDRGQETQYF. The CDR3 DNA follows: TGCAACGTCGACCGGGGACAAGAGACCCAGTACTTC. The chain couples TRBV29-1 to TRBJ2-5; maybe TRBD2 (5 bases). Germline V gene sequence: CDR1 SQVTM, CDR2 ANQGSEA. There are 12 residues in the CDR3. The full variable domain, in which reference TRBV29-1 and TRBJ2-5 provide the parts outside the CDR3, is SAVISQKPSRDICQRGTSLTIQCQVDSQVTMMFWYRQQPGQSLTLIATANQGSEATYESGFVIDKFPISRPNLTFSTLTVSNMSPEDSSIYLCNVDRGQETQYFGPGTRLLVL.

Regarding this clonotype: This is likely a read error, given that the CDR3 carries no conserved phenylalanine or tryptophan at its end. The DNA is left out, because the CDR3 cannot be placed on it with certainty; the CDR3 is given as TCRdb lists it. CDR3: CSATGQGADGYTFGS. This sequence joins TRBV20-1 and TRBJ2-1; no DNA check was done on the table's D call, TRBD1. CDR1 and CDR2 from the germline V gene are DFQATT and SNEGSKA (reference sequence). The CDR3 length equals 15 residues, ends included.

The chain employs TRBV13 and TRBJ2-7; 8 bases match TRBD1. This CDR3 contains 19 residues. Germline V gives CDR1 PRHDT, CDR2 FYEKMQ (reference sequence). V dropped 5 bases and J dropped 4; count of bases not matched to a gene: 22. CDR3 sequence (DNA): TGTGCCAGCAGCACCCGGACAGGGAGACGCGTCGAACGAGGTTACGAGCAGTACTTC. The encoded protein is CASSTRTGRRVERGYEQYF.

The chain employs TRBV30 and TRBJ1-2; no clear D. The CDR3 is made up of 14 amino acids. With 6 bases removed from V and 1 base from J, the gap between germline ends came to 15 bases. The V gene's germline CDR1 is GTSNPN and CDR2 SVGIG (reference sequence). Here the CDR3 reads CACPDRVLNYGYTF. DNA for the CDR3: TGTGCCTGCCCTGATCGAGTTCTTAACTATGGCTACACCTTC.

The CDR3 reads CASRDRPDSKNIQYF. CDR3 in DNA: TGTGCCAGCAGGGACAGGCCGGATTCCAAAAACATTCAGTACTTC. The V and J genes are TRBV6-2 or TRBV6-3 and TRBJ2-4; 7 positions agree with TRBD1. This CDR3 has 15 residues. V gave up 6 bases and J gave up 2 bases; unmatched junction bases: 7. Looked up from germline, CDR1 is MNHEY and CDR2 is SVGEGT.

The chain employs TRBV5-5 and TRBJ2-1; tentative D call: TRBD2 (5 bases). The V end lost 0 bases, the J end lost 0 bases, and 10 bases lay between the germline ends. In germline, CDR1 is SGHKS, CDR2 YYEKEE (reference sequence). The CDR3 sequence is 16 residues long. DNA for the CDR3: TGTGCCAGCAGCTTGGGACGGGGTAACTCCTACAATGAGCAGTTCTTC. It is translated as CASSLGRGNSYNEQFF.

This clonotype was detected only a few times. The chain employs TRBV25-1 and TRBJ1-4; TRBD1 aligns across 9 bases. CDR1 and CDR2 (germline): MGHDK, SYGVNS. This CDR3 region has 15 residues. V was clipped by 3 bases and J by 3 bases; unmatched bases: 2. The CDR3 reads CASSDGTGPNEKLFF. CDR3 sequence (DNA): TGTGCCAGCAGTGATGGGACAGGGCCTAATGAAAAACTGTTTTTT.

The chain employs TRBV20-1 and TRBJ1-2, with TRBD1 matching 10 bases. Germline V gene data show CDR1 as DFQATT and CDR2 as SNEGSKA (reference sequence). The CDR3 is made up of 15 amino acids. The J segment lost 5 bases and the V segment lost 6 bases, leaving 12 bases of the junction unmatched. The CDR3 DNA reads as TGCAGTGCAGATCACAGACAGGGGGCTCGGTATGGCTACACCTTC. It specifies CSADHRQGARYGYTF.

The rearrangement joins TRBV20-1 to TRBJ2-3, with 9 bases lining up with TRBD2. The CDR3 has 15 amino acids. Germline V gives CDR1 DFQATT, CDR2 SNEGSKA (reference sequence). Losses at the gene ends were 6 bases for V and 6 bases for J; bases not matched to a gene: 13. This CDR3 reads CSAPPASGVGDTQYF. For the CDR3, the DNA is TGCAGTGCCCCACCCGCTAGCGGGGTGGGGGATACGCAGTATTTT.

This clonotype was recorded many times. This rearrangement joins TRBV6-7 to TRBJ1-5, with D hard to call. TRBV6-7 is given ORF status, its function remaining uncertain. The CDR3 sequence is 12 residues long. The CDR3: CAEGPRYGPQHF. Written as DNA, the CDR3 is TGTGCAGAAGGCCCCCGTTATGGGCCCCAGCATTTT.

The chain is built from TRBV6-5 and TRBJ2-7; 8 positions agree with TRBD1. The CDR3 consists of 13 residues. Germline V CDR1 and CDR2: MNHEY, SVGAGI. J lost 7 bases, V lost 4 bases, and 6 bases had no gene match. This chain's CDR3 is CASSFRGLGEQYF. For the CDR3, the DNA is TGTGCCAGCAGTTTCAGGGGGCTTGGGGAGCAGTACTTC.

V usage is TRBV6-2 or TRBV6-3 and J usage is TRBJ2-1; D might be TRBD2 (6 bases). CDR1 MNHEY and CDR2 SVGEGT come from the germline V gene. Trimming removed 7 bases at V and 4 bases at J, with 17 bases between. The CDR3 spans 15 residues. The CDR3 DNA is TGTGCCAGCACAAAAGGGACGGGGAGGTACAATGAGCAGTTCTTC. Translated, it gives CASTKGTGRYNEQFF.

This clonotype was detected a few times. The chain recombines TRBV7-2 with TRBJ2-5; 10 bases map to TRBD2. The V segment lost 1 base and the J segment 6 bases; nucleotides outside the gene matches: 11. The CDR3 totals 17 residues. Germline CDR1 reads SGHTA; CDR2 reads FQGNSA. The CDR3 region has the DNA TGTGCCAGCAGCTTAGGGACAAGCGGGGGGGCAATGAAGACCCAGTACTTC. This sequence encodes CASSLGTSGGAMKTQYF.

Only a few counts were recorded for this clonotype. The chain uses TRBV20-1 and TRBJ1-6, with D tentatively TRBD1 (5 bases). The germline V gene encodes CDR1 DFQATT and CDR2 SNEGSKA (reference sequence). V lost 3 bases to trimming and J lost 14 bases, with 14 bases between them. The CDR3 is 12 residues long. CDR3 bases: TGCAGTGCTAGGGAAGGGGCGCACACCCTCCACTTT. Protein sequence: CSAREGAHTLHF.

This clonotype was detected a few times. This chain joins TRBV29-1 and TRBJ1-1, with 10 bases identical to TRBD1. CDR3 size: 11 residues. After removal of 6 bases from V and 10 bases from J, the junction contained 5 bases not matched to a gene. Germline CDR1 reads SQVTM; CDR2 reads ANQGSEA. CDR3 DNA sequence: TGCAGCGTCCGGACAGGGGGAAGAGCTTTCTTT. Translation: CSVRTGGRAFF.